This section outlines one T cell receptor (beta chain) sequence together with its context. Its matching antigen is unknown. This record comes from a study of cytomegalovirus exposure and HLA in healthy donors. The study ran its PCR with 60 Vbeta and 13 Jbeta primers. Measured with immunoSEQ multiplex PCR; TCRdb has only the in-frame clones, and not every one. The sample records about 120,000 clones, around 80% being singletons. Broader study findings: According to an earlier analysis, most TCR beta V segments yielded productive rearrangements about 90% or about 30% of the time. Using the classifier, cytomegalovirus status was reportedly diagnosed with high specificity and sensitivity. Most TCR sequences showed up rarely, but some public TCRs showed up in many donors. Reported findings show TCR beta sequences accurately forecast HLA-A and HLA-B alleles in most subjects.

The sequenced sample consisted of PBMCs. This TCR was sampled from a female donor in good health and CMV-seropositive.

The CDR3 coding sequence is TGTGCCAGCAGCTCGAGTAGCGGGGTTGATACGCAGTATTTT. The encoded protein is CASSSSSGVDTQYF. V is TRBV7-2 and J is TRBJ2-3, with 8 bases that match TRBD2. CDR1 is SGHTA, CDR2 FQGNSA, per germline. The CDR3 consists of 14 residues. With 4 bases clipped from V and 6 bases from J, the junction kept 6 bases outside the gene matches. Variable domain in full (rest from reference TRBV7-2 and TRBJ2-3): GAGVSQSPSNKVTEKGKDVELRCDPISGHTALYWYRQSLGQGLEFLIYFQGNSAPDKSGLPSDRFSAERTGGSVSTLTIQRTQQEDSAVYLCASSSSSGVDTQYFGPGTRLTVL.